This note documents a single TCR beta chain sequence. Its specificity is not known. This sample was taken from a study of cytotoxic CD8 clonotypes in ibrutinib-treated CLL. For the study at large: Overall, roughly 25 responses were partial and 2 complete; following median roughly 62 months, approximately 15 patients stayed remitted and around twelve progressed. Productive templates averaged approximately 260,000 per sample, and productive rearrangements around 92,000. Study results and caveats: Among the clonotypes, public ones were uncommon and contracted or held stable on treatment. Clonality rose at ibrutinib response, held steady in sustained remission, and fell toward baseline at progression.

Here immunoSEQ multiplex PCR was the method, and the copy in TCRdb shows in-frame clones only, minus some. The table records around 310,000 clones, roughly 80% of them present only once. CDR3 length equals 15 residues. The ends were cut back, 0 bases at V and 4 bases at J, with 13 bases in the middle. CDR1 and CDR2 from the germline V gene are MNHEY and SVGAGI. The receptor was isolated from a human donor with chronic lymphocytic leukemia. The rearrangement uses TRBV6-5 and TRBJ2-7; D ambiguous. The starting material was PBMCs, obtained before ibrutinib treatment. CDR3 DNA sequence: TGTGCCAGCAGTTACTCGATAGGGATCGGGTACGAGCAGTACTTC. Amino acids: CASSYSIGIGYEQYF.